This T cell receptor (beta chain) came from a study of beta chain features in type 1 diabetes (dated by TCRdb to the late 2010s). Study-wide context: Mean age, gender distribution, total cell number and subset yield did not differ between patients and healthy donors. A total of over 95,000,000 sorted cells were examined across all samples, and RNA yield correlated strongly with the number of cells per subset. In the study, TCRB repertoires of sorted circulating CD4+ T cell subsets from recently diagnosed type 1 diabetes patients were compared with those of matched healthy donors. Whereas all 30 or so donors provided naive and central memory subsets, regulatory and stem cell-like memory subsets were isolated from just 8 patients and roughly 8 healthy donors. General conclusions and limits of the study: Because the HLA sub-analyses included only small numbers of individuals, any influence of HLA type on TCRB rearrangement was left unresolved. The naive, central memory and regulatory TCRB repertoires appeared to resemble one another more closely among patients than among healthy donors. A moderate but significant shortening of TCRB CDR3 length was observed in type 1 diabetes patients in all four CD4+ subsets. Because cDNA rather than genomic DNA was sequenced, highly expressing activated cells could have been over-represented, although no difference in activation and CD3 levels was found between groups. At VDJ recombination sites, type 1 diabetes patients had fewer insertions and more deleted nucleotides, which implies abnormalities in thymic rearrangement. Shorter templates might be favored by PCR, yet because patient and control samples were amplified and corrected together, any such skew would affect both groups equally.

From each donor, a single peripheral blood sample of about 110 mL on average was drawn into heparinised tubes. A BD FACSAria II and a panel including CD45RO, CCR7, CD25, CD127, CD95 and CD27 were used to sort naive, central memory, regulatory and stem cell-like memory CD4+ T cells. Purity was above 95% for every sorted population. Right away, PBMCs were isolated by Lymphoprep density gradient centrifugation and were stained directly, with no culture step. Samples were stained and sorted in pairs, with one healthy donor and one patient per experiment, so that batch effects were minimized. Taken from cysteine to phenylalanine, the CDR3 has 14 residues. Only the CDR3 region is kept as DNA, spanning 42 bases read in frame from base 1. The junction shows trimming of 6 bases on V and 1 base on J, plus 12 bases between the germline ends. CDR1 KGHSH and CDR2 LQKENI are derived from the germline V gene. Concerning this clone: The antigen this receptor binds is unknown. The input lacks base qualities; no much larger clone sits a single base away.

The High Capacity cDNA Reverse Transcription Kit was used to reverse transcribe all of the isolated RNA, meaning that expressed TCRB transcripts were what got sequenced. Naive, central memory and regulatory T cell samples underwent deep immunoSEQ sequencing, averaging about 3.57 million total reads per sample. Sorted cells were lysed in RLT buffer and RNA was extracted with DNase-treated RNeasy Micro or Mini kits, depending on cell number. To prevent cross-contamination, each cell subset was processed individually, whereas patient and healthy donor samples were processed jointly. The immunoSEQ multiplex PCR was used to amplify TCRB sequences from cDNA, yielding 87-bp fragments that span the CDR3 region. Sequencing of the amplicons was performed on the Illumina HiSeq platform. Turning to the authors' computational methods: PCR bias was computationally corrected using synthetic template baselines, reads within Hamming distance 2 were collapsed, and singletons that could not be merged were discarded. Reads were aligned to IMGT to assign V, D and J genes, CDR3 length, and insertions or deletions at six rearrangement sites. Clonotype counts were normalized to sorted cell number within each subset before computing true diversity and Gini coefficients with the tcR R package. The overlap coefficient, calculated on TCRB nucleotide sequences, was used to quantify repertoire sharing. Out-of-frame TCRB sequences from naive cells were analyzed as a proxy for the pre-selection repertoire. In its TCRdb copy, this immuneACCESS table keeps in-frame sequences only and misses some clones. Where compared with another copy, unresolved V genes explain less than half of these, and the others have no known cause. Clone size and V and J calls were adopted from that table, with D and trimming inferred from the DNA. The sample table shows about half a million clones, and roughly 30% are seen once. 0.05% to 0.07% of the sample lies in the top ten.

The receptor was isolated from a man between 18 and 29 years old in good health. Sequenced input: naive CD4+ T cells from blood. Read against the paper, the sample's cell subset or site label means: true naive CD4+ T cells. The V gene is TRBV18 and the J gene is TRBJ2-5; the D gene is unclear. The CDR3 region: CASSDGRSQETQYF. The nucleotide sequence reads TGTGCCAGCTCTGACGGCAGGAGCCAAGAGACCCAGTACTTC.